The 20 T cell receptor beta chains below all came from one sample that was sequenced in a study of blood T cell repertoires in COVID-19 (dated by TCRdb to the early 2020s). Library generation was performed with the immunoSEQ multiplex PCR assay. This immuneACCESS table, as held by TCRdb, lists in-frame sequences with V and J called but not all clones. Of the missing ones, under half trace to an unresolved V gene in checked studies; the others have no known cause. The sample table records 61,000 or so clones; approximately 79% of these occur just once. The top ten hold less than 7% of the sample. The source material was peripheral blood. The receptors derive from a woman in her sixties or seventies with acute or convalescent COVID-19.

This chain joins TRBV15 and TRBJ2-3; D call uncertain. Between the trimmed V and J ends, which lost 1 base and 3 bases, there was a span of 8 bases. The CDR3 is 14 residues long. The germline V gene encodes CDR1 LNHNV and CDR2 YYDKDF (reference sequence). The chain's CDR3 is CATSRVRRTDTQYF. CDR3 coding DNA: TGTGCCACCAGCAGAGTGCGGAGAACAGATACGCAGTATTTT.

The gene calls are TRBV2 and TRBJ2-6; no definite D call. V was trimmed by 3 bases and J by 4 bases, leaving 13 bases between them. The CDR3 covers 16 residues. Germline lookup yields CDR1 SNHLY and CDR2 FYNNEI. CDR3 in amino acids: CASSEIPNSGANVLTF. In DNA, the CDR3 is TGTGCCAGCAGTGAGATTCCTAATTCCGGGGCCAACGTCCTGACTTTC.

This chain uses TRBV11-3 with TRBJ1-2, with D possibly TRBD1 on 5 matching bases. The germline V gene encodes CDR1 SGHNT and CDR2 YENEEA. Trimming left V 8 bases short and J 5 bases short, with 15 bases between. The CDR3 covers 13 residues. The CDR3 loop is CASSQGGKYGYTF. For the CDR3, the DNA is TGTGCCAGCTCTCAGGGAGGGAAGTATGGCTACACCTTC.

The V and J genes are TRBV23-1 and TRBJ2-2; 8 bases are a match to TRBD1. TRBV23-1 is annotated as an ORF whose role is uncertain. J lost 3 bases, V lost 4 bases, and 13 bases had no gene match. This CDR3 has 18 residues. The CDR3 region is CASSPLQDRGADTGELFF. CDR3 in DNA: TGCGCCAGCAGTCCCCTCCAAGACAGGGGCGCGGACACCGGGGAGCTGTTTTTT.

The chain links TRBV6-6 to TRBJ1-4, with D possibly being TRBD1 (6 bases). This CDR3 contains 15 residues. Germline CDR1 is MNHNY and CDR2 is SVGAGI (reference sequence). V dropped 5 bases and J dropped 8 bases, with 18 bases sitting between them. The CDR3 loop is CASSKPGQPDEKLFF. The CDR3 bases are TGTGCCAGCAGTAAACCGGGACAACCGGACGAAAAACTGTTTTTT.

The V call is TRBV5-4, the J call TRBJ2-7, with D tentatively TRBD2 (6 bases). Per germline, CDR1 SGHNT and CDR2 YYREEE (reference sequence). V lost 0 bases to trimming and J lost 4 bases, with 14 bases between them. There are 15 residues in the CDR3. The CDR3, as DNA: TGTGCCAGCAGCTTGGCCTTTGGAGGGCCTTACGAGCAGTACTTC. It encodes CASSLAFGGPYEQYF.

V gene TRBV10-2 combines with J gene TRBJ1-1; no clear D gene. Germline CDR1 reads WSHSY; CDR2 reads SAAADI. The CDR3 totals 16 residues. V was shortened by 2 bases and J by 6 bases, with 19 bases between the two germline ends. The CDR3 loop is CASSEPSGRMLAEAFF. The DNA of the CDR3 is TGCGCCAGCAGTGAGCCCTCGGGTAGGATGTTGGCTGAAGCTTTCTTT.

V is TRBV6-1 and J is TRBJ2-3; D is ambiguous. The CDR3 loop spans 14 amino acids. Deletions cut 2 bases from V and 2 bases from J, with 8 bases between. Germline CDR1 MNHNS, CDR2 SASEGT. The DNA of the CDR3 is TGTGCCAGCAGTGAAAAGCAAGCCACAGATACGCAGTATTTT. Protein: CASSEKQATDTQYF.

The chain links TRBV9 to TRBJ2-6; 8 bases map to TRBD1. V lost 4 bases, J lost 2 bases, and 2 bases stayed unmatched. Germline CDR1 and CDR2: SGDLS and YYNGEE. The CDR3 contains 15 residues. The CDR3 region is CASSPGGPGANVLTF. DNA of the CDR3: TGTGCCAGCAGCCCAGGGGGCCCTGGGGCCAACGTCCTGACTTTC.

The J gene is TRBJ1-4, the V gene TRBV18; 9 nucleotides match TRBD1. Unmatched junction bases numbered 9, after V lost 1 base and J lost 0 bases. Germline lookup yields CDR1 KGHSH and CDR2 LQKENI. The CDR3 consists of 19 residues. The CDR3 bases are TGTGCCAGCTCACCACTATCAGGACAGGGGTTGGCAACTAATGAAAAACTGTTTTTT. Its translation: CASSPLSGQGLATNEKLFF.

The chain couples TRBV10-1 to TRBJ2-3; TRBD2 might be the D (6 bases). CDR1 is WNHNN, CDR2 SYGVQD, per germline (reference sequence). V was cut by 0 bases and J by 0 bases, with 10 bases left in between. The CDR3 sequence is 16 residues long. CDR3 bases: TGCGCCAGCAGTGAGTCTTCTGCGGGGAGCACAGATACGCAGTATTTT. Encoded protein: CASSESSAGSTDTQYF.

The chain joins TRBV3-1 (or the pseudogene TRBV3-2) to TRBJ1-1; the match to TRBD1 covers 7 bases. J lost 4 bases, V lost 4 bases, and 3 bases had no gene match. CDR3 size: 13 residues. The germline CDR1 and CDR2 sequences are LGHDT and YNNKEL (reference sequence). For the CDR3, the DNA is TGTGCCAGCAGCCTCGACAGGGCCACTGAAGCTTTCTTT. It encodes CASSLDRATEAFF.

This chain uses TRBV5-4 with TRBJ1-1, with D perhaps matching TRBD1 (6 bases). Germline values: CDR1 SGHNT, CDR2 YYREEE (reference sequence). V dropped 4 bases and J dropped 3 bases, with 13 bases sitting between them. The CDR3 contains 14 residues. CDR3 protein: CASSAPQGYTEAFF. CDR3 DNA: TGTGCCAGCAGCGCACCTCAGGGGTACACTGAAGCTTTCTTT.

V usage is TRBV6-5 and J usage is TRBJ2-7; TRBD1 matches at 9 bases. The CDR3 is made up of 13 amino acids. Germline CDR1 is MNHEY and CDR2 is SVGAGI. Losses at the gene ends were 8 bases for V and 2 bases for J; bases not matched to a gene: 4. CDR3 nucleotides: TGTGCCAGCGGACAGGGGCTTACCTACGAGCAGTACTTC. It yields the protein CASGQGLTYEQYF.

CDR3: CASSPGTWDTQYF. The CDR3 bases are TGTGCCAGCAGCCCGGGGACTTGGGATACGCAGTATTTT. The V call is TRBV7-2, the J call TRBJ2-3; D perhaps matches TRBD2 (6 bases). The ends were cut back, 5 bases at V and 6 bases at J, with 12 bases in the middle. From germline, CDR1 is SGHTA and CDR2 FQGNSA. The CDR3 is 13 residues long.

The V call is TRBV5-6, the J call TRBJ2-7; 7 bases agree with TRBD2. J lost 2 bases, V lost 1 base, and 0 bases had no gene match. In germline, CDR1 is SGHDT, CDR2 YYEEEE. There are 13 residues in the CDR3. The CDR3 protein is CASSLRGAYEQYF. CDR3 sequence (DNA): TGTGCCAGCAGCTTGCGGGGGGCCTACGAGCAGTACTTC.

This sequence joins TRBV27 and TRBJ1-2; the D gene is possibly TRBD1 (5 bases). Germline CDR1 and CDR2: MNHEY and SMNVEV (reference sequence). Trimming cost V 3 bases and J 4 bases, with 9 bases left between them. This CDR3 spans 13 amino acids. The CDR3 DNA is TGTGCCAGCAGTTTGGGGGGGAGCTATGGCTACACCTTC. Its protein product is CASSLGGSYGYTF.

The chain carries TRBV7-9 and TRBJ2-3; D remains ambiguous. V gave up 5 bases and J gave up 3 bases, with 9 bases separating them. Germline V lookup: CDR1 SEHNR, CDR2 FQNEAQ (reference sequence). This CDR3 is 13 amino acids long. CDR3 bases: TGTGCCAGCAGCCTTCTACGAACAGATACGCAGTATTTT. Protein product: CASSLLRTDTQYF.

This clone showed up many times. The rearrangement uses TRBV7-9 and TRBJ1-2, with 7 bases lining up with TRBD1. V was clipped by 5 bases and J by 6 bases; unmatched bases: 6. In germline, CDR1 is SEHNR, CDR2 FQNEAQ (reference sequence). This CDR3 spans 13 amino acids. CDR3 region: CASSLDRDNGYTF. CDR3 nucleotides: TGTGCCAGCAGCCTAGACAGGGACAATGGCTACACCTTC.

The V call is TRBV9, the J call TRBJ1-2, with TRBD1 matching 8 bases. The CDR3 has 14 residues. V shed 3 bases and J 4 bases; nucleotides not matched to a gene: 5. The V gene's germline CDR1 is SGDLS and CDR2 YYNGEE. Here the CDR3 DNA reads TGTGCCAGCAGCGATAGGACAGGGAGCTATGGCTACACCTTC. This encodes CASSDRTGSYGYTF.